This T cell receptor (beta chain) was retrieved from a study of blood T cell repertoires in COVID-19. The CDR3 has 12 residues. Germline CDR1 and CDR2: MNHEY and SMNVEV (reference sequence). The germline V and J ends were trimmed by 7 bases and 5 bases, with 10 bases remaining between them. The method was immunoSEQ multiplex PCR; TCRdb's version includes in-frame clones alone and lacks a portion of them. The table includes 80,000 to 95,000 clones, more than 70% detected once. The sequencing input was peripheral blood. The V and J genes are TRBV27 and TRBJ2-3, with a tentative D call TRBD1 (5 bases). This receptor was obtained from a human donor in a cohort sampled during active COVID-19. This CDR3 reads CASTTQGDTQYF. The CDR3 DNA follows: TGTGCCAGCACCACGCAGGGAGATACGCAGTATTTT.